The sequence of this T cell receptor beta chain was determined in a study of blood T cell repertoires in COVID-19 (dated by TCRdb to 2020 to 2021). With regard to the full study: Samples from collaborators originated in the United States, Italy and Spain and spanned both the acute and convalescent phases of COVID-19. Where available, HLA class I and class II types were obtained from metadata supplied by the sample provider rather than from assay-based typing. Deeply sampled blood TCRbeta repertoires from subjects exposed to, actively infected with, or recovered from COVID-19 were included in the dataset. The material from the prospective study consisted of cDNA or gDNA derived from T cells, B-cell-depleted T cells, or PBMCs. The samples were drawn from the first 160 participants of the ongoing ImmuneRACE study and from 950 to 1,500 subjects provided by 6 global collaborators. A de-identified subject ID, COVID-19 status, age in years and sex were almost always included in the sample metadata. The repertoires were released in a freely available public database meant as a resource for research on the immune response to SARS-CoV-2. Study-wide findings and limitations: The quantity of clinical and demographic metadata differed by source and by participant and was supplied without curation.

The immunoSEQ Assay, a bias-controlled multiplex PCR, was used to amplify TCRbeta CDR3 regions from genomic DNA. The source study handled its data this way. The number of nucleated cells in each sample was estimated from the amplification of reference gene primers within the assay. To quantify the absolute abundance of each unique TCRbeta CDR3 rearrangement, sequence reads were collapsed and filtered. For each sample, productive Simpson clonality was calculated as the square root of Simpson's diversity index across productive rearrangements. What TCRdb holds here is the immuneACCESS table cut down to in-frame rearrangements. Part of the clones is not present; checked against another copy, under half of the missing clones reflect an unresolved V gene, and the others are unexplained. D and trimming come from the DNA, and the V and J calls and clone size come from that table. Counted in this sample were 250,000 to 300,000 clones; approximately 85% of them appeared once. Of the sample, roughly 5.3% is held by the ten largest clones.

In regard to this clone: Its antigen is unknown. No base quality information exists; no much larger clone differs at one position.

Each collaborating institution followed its own protocols to collect whole blood in K2EDTA tubes. For TCRbeta analysis, collaborators shipped samples as frozen whole blood, isolated PBMCs, or DNA extracted from either of those sample types. For this chain, trimming is 0 bases at the V end and 5 bases at the J end, and the number of junction bases without a gene match is 4. The germline V gene encodes CDR1 SGHRS and CDR2 YFSETQ. The cysteine opens and the phenylalanine closes a CDR3 of 15 amino acids. CDR3 DNA is the only sequence kept; it has 45 bases, read in frame from the first base. This sequence uses TRBV5-1 and TRBJ2-2; TRBD1 matches 7 bases in the middle. The receptor comes from a man aged 45 to 65 with active or convalescent COVID-19. Material: peripheral blood. The CDR3 reads as follows: CASSLGTRGTGELFF. The nucleotides read TGCGCCAGCAGCTTGGGGACCAGGGGGACCGGGGAGCTGTTTTTT.